The rows below give T cell receptor beta chains drawn from one sample of a study of blood T cell repertoires in COVID-19. Assay: immunoSEQ multiplex PCR; the TCRdb copy retains only in-frame clones and omits some. The table has roughly 410,000 clones, about 90% seen once. Sample: peripheral blood. The source of these receptors is a woman aged 55-69 years with COVID-19, enrolled during active disease. The CDR3 runs from the conserved cysteine through the conserved F or W. Fields, in order: D gene, clone size, J gene, V gene, CDR3 protein, CDR3 DNA. D genes are given only for firm matches. Not all rows give a size; the values are once, few, many and, for expanded clones, a class.

TRBD1 | NA | TRBJ2-7 | TRBV5-4 | CASSFLSTGLDEQYF | TGTGCCAGCAGCTTCCTCTCGACAGGGTTAGACGAGCAGTACTTC
TRBD2 | NA | TRBJ2-5 | TRBV6-1 | CASSEDRLAGDETQYF | TGTGCCAGCAGTGAAGATCGTCTAGCGGGGGACGAGACCCAGTACTTC
NA | NA | TRBJ2-3 | TRBV6-5 | CASSGGTDTQYF | TGTGCCAGCAGCGGGGGCACAGATACGCAGTATTTT
TRBD2 | once | TRBJ2-1 | TRBV5-6 | CASSPAPGLADYNEQFF | TGTGCCAGCAGCCCGGCTCCGGGACTAGCGGATTACAATGAGCAGTTCTTC
TRBD1 | NA | TRBJ2-7 | TRBV5-4 | CASSKSTGQGYEQYF | TGTGCCAGCAGCAAATCCACGGGACAGGGGTACGAGCAGTACTTC
TRBD1 | many | TRBJ1-2 | TRBV7-9 | CASSPRQGGTNYGYTF | TGTGCCAGCAGCCCCAGACAGGGTGGAACTAACTATGGCTACACCTTC
NA | NA | TRBJ1-5 | TRBV2 | CASSEEQGPNQPQHF | TGTGCCAGCAGTGAAGAACAGGGTCCGAATCAGCCCCAGCATTTT
TRBD1 | NA | TRBJ2-7 | TRBV7-9 | CASSLAGQGGEQYF | TGTGCCAGCAGCTTAGCTGGACAGGGTGGCGAGCAGTACTTC
TRBD2 | NA | TRBJ2-5 | TRBV19 | CASSIWGREETQYF | TGTGCCAGTAGTATATGGGGGAGGGAAGAGACCCAGTACTTC
TRBD1 | NA | TRBJ1-5 | TRBV19 | CASKGQGAPRSNQPQHF | TGTGCCAGTAAGGGACAGGGGGCGCCCCGTAGCAATCAGCCCCAGCATTTT
TRBD1 | NA | TRBJ2-7 | TRBV2 | CASTGTGVYEQYF | TGTGCCAGCACTGGGACAGGGGTCTACGAGCAGTACTTC
NA | NA | TRBJ2-2 | TRBV6-4 | CASSDGIGATGELFF | TGTGCCAGCAGTGACGGGATAGGGGCCACCGGGGAGCTGTTTTTT
TRBD1 | many | TRBJ2-5 | TRBV24-1 | CATAQTGGSQETQYF | TGTGCCACCGCTCAGACAGGGGGCTCCCAAGAGACCCAGTACTTC
NA | few | TRBJ1-6 | TRBV5-4 | CASSRPSGSGNSPLHF | TGTGCCAGCAGCCGCCCGAGTGGGAGCGGTAATTCACCCCTCCACTTT
NA | NA | TRBJ2-5 | TRBV9 | CASSGGAIPPQETQYF | TGTGCCAGCAGTGGTGGGGCCATACCGCCCCAAGAGACCCAGTACTTC
NA | NA | TRBJ2-1 | TRBV5-1 | CASSPPLSGANEQFF | TGCGCCAGCAGCCCCCCTCTGTCAGGGGCCAATGAGCAGTTCTTC
NA | NA | TRBJ2-3 | TRBV5-1 | CASSRQGTDTQYF | TGCGCCAGCAGTCGGCAGGGCACAGATACGCAGTATTTT
NA | NA | TRBJ1-5 | TRBV2 | CASMSRQGRNQPQHF | TGTGCCAGCATGAGTAGGCAGGGGCGTAATCAGCCCCAGCATTTT
NA | NA | TRBJ1-1 | TRBV4-2 | CASSQTWGMNTEAFF | TGTGCCAGCAGCCAGACATGGGGCATGAACACTGAAGCTTTCTTT
NA | few | TRBJ2-3 | TRBV18 | CASSPPSLAHTDTQYF | TGTGCCAGCTCACCACCGTCTCTAGCTCACACAGATACGCAGTATTTT
TRBD1 | NA | TRBJ1-2 | TRBV13 | CASSRGTGGNYGYTF | TGTGCCAGCAGCAGGGGCACAGGGGGTAACTATGGCTACACCTTC
TRBD1 | NA | TRBJ1-1 | TRBV12-3/TRBV12-4 | CASSGQGSEAFF | TGTGCCAGCAGTGGACAGGGTTCTGAAGCTTTCTTT
TRBD1 | once | TRBJ2-7 | TRBV3-1/TRBV3-2 | CASSQGQGRYEQYF | TGTGCCAGCAGCCAGGGACAGGGTAGGTACGAGCAGTACTTC
TRBD1 | NA | TRBJ2-1 | TRBV28 | CASARDRVDNEQFF | TGTGCCAGCGCCCGGGACAGGGTCGACAATGAGCAGTTCTTC
TRBD1 | NA | TRBJ2-7 | TRBV2 | CASSPGQGKTYEQYF | TGTGCCAGCAGCCCGGGACAGGGTAAGACCTACGAGCAGTACTTC
NA | NA | TRBJ2-1 | TRBV3-1/TRBV3-2 | CASSQVAGPYNEQFF | TGTGCCAGCAGCCAAGTCGCAGGGCCGTACAATGAGCAGTTCTTC
NA | NA | TRBJ1-2 | TRBV27 | CASSPGLSYGYTF | TGTGCCAGCAGCCCCGGACTATCCTATGGCTACACCTTC
NA | NA | TRBJ1-4 | TRBV6-1 | CASSEWSGAKEKLFF | TGTGCCAGCAGTGAGTGGTCAGGGGCCAAGGAAAAACTGTTTTTT
TRBD1 | NA | TRBJ1-3 | TRBV6-5 | CASRGQISGNTIYF | TGTGCCAGCAGGGGACAGATCTCTGGAAACACCATATATTTT
TRBD1 | NA | TRBJ1-3 | TRBV18 | CASSDRVVYSGNTIYF | TGTGCCAGCTCCGACAGGGTCGTCTACTCTGGAAACACCATATATTTT
NA | NA | TRBJ1-1 | TRBV15 | CATSRGSWNTEAFF | TGTGCCACCAGCAGAGGTTCTTGGAACACTGAAGCTTTCTTT